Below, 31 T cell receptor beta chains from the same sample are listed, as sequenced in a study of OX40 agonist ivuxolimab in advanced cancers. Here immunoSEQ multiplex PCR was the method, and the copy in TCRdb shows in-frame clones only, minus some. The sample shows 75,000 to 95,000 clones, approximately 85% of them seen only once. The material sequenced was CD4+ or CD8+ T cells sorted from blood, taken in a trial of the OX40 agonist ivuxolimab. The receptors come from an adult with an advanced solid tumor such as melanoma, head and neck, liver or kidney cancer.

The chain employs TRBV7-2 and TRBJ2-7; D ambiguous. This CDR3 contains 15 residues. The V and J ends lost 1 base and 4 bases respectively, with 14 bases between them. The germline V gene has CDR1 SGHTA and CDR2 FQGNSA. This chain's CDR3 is CASSLGSISSYEQYF. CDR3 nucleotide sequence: TGTGCCAGCAGCTTAGGATCTATTAGCTCTTACGAGCAGTACTTC.

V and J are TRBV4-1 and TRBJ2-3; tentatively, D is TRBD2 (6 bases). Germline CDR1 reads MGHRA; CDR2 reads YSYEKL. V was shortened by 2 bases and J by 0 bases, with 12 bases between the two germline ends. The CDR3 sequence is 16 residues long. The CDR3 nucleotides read TGCGCCAGCAGCCAACCCCGGACTACTAGCACAGATACGCAGTATTTT. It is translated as CASSQPRTTSTDTQYF.

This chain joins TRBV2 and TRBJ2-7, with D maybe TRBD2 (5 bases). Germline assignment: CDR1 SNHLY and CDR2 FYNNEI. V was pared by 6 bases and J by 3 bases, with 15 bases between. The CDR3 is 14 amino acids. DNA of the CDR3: TGTGCCAGCAGATTCTCGGACTTTGACTACGAGCAGTACGTC. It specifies CASRFSDFDYEQYV.

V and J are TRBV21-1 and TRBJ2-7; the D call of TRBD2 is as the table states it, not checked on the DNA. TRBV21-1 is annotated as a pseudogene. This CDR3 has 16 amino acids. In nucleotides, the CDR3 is TGTGCCAGCAGCAAAGGACGACGGGGGAGCCCCTACGAGCAGTACGTC. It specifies CASSKGRRGSPYEQYV.

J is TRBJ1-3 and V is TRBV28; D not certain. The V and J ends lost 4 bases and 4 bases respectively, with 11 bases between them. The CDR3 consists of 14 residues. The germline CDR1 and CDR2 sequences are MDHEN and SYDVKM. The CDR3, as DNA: TGTGCCAGCAGTTCGGGGTTTGACGGAAACACCATATATTTT. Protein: CASSSGFDGNTIYF.

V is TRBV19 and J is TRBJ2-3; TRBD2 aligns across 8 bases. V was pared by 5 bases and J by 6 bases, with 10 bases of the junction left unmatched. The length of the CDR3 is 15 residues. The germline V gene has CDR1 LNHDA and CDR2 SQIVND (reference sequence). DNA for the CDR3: TGTGCCAGTAGTGGAAACTCACGGACTAGCGATACGCAGTATTTT. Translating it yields CASSGNSRTSDTQYF.

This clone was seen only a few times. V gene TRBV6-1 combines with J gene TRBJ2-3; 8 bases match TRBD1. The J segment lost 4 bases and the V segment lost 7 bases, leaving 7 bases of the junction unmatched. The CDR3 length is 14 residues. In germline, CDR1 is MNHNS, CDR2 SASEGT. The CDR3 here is CASIRTGSADTQYF. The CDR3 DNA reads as TGTGCCAGCATACGGACAGGGAGCGCAGATACGCAGTATTTT.

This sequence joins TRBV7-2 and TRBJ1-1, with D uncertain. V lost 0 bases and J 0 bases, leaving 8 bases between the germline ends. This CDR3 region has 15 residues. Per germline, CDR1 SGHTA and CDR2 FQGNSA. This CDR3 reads CASSLALGVNTEAFF. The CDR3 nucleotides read TGTGCCAGCAGCTTAGCGCTTGGGGTGAACACTGAAGCTTTCTTT.

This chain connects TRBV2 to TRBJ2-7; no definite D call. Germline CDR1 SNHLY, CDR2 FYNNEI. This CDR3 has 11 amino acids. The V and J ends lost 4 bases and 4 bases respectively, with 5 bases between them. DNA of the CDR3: TGTGCCAGCAGTGCTGCTTACGAGCAGTACTTC. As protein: CASSAAYEQYF. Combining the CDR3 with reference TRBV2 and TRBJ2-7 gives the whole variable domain EPEVTQTPSHQVTQMGQEVILRCVPISNHLYFYWYRQILGQKVEFLVSFYNNEISEKSEIFDDQFSVERPDGSNFTLKIRSTKLEDSAMYFCASSAAYEQYFGPGTRLTVT.

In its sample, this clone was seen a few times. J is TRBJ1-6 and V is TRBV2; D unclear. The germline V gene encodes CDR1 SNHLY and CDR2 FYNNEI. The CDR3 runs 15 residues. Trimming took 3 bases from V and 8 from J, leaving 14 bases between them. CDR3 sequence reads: CASSEVDAADSPLHF. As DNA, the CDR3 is TGTGCCAGCAGTGAGGTGGACGCGGCGGATTCACCCCTCCACTTT.

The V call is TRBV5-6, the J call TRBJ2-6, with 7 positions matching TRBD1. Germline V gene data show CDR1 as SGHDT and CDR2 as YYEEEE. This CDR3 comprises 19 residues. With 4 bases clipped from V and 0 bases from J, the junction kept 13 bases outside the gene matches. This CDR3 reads CASSTPGQMAPSGANVLTF. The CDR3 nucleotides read TGTGCCAGCAGCACCCCGGGACAGATGGCCCCCTCTGGGGCCAACGTCCTGACTTTC.

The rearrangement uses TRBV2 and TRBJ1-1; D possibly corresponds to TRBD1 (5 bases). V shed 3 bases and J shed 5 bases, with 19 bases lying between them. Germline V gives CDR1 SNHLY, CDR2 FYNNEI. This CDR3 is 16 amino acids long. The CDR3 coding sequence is TGTGCCAGCAGTGAGTCGGGACTGCTGGTAAGGACTGAAGCTTTCTTT. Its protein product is CASSESGLLVRTEAFF.

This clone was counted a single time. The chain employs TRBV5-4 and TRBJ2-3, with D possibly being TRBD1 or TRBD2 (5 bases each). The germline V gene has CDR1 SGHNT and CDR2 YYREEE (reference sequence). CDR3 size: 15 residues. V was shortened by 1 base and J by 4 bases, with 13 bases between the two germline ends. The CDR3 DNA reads TGTGCCAGCAGCTTGATGGGGGTGGGGCCAGATACGCAGTATTTT. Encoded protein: CASSLMGVGPDTQYF. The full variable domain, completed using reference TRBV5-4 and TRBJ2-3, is ETGVTQSPTHLIKTRGQQVTLRCSSQSGHNTVSWYQQALGQGPQFIFQYYREEENGRGNFPPRFSGLQFPNYSSELNVNALELDDSALYLCASSLMGVGPDTQYFGPGTRLTVL.

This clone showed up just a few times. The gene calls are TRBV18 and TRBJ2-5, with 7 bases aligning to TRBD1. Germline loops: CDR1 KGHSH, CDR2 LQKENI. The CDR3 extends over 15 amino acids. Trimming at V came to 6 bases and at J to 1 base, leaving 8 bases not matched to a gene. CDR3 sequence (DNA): TGTGCCAGCTCCTACGGACAGGCCGCCCAAGAGACCCAGTACTTC. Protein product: CASSYGQAAQETQYF.

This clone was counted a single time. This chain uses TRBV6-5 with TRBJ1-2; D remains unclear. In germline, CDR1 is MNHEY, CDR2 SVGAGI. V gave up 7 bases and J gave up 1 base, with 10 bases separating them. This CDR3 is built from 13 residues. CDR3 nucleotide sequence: TGTGCCAGCAAACACCGAAGTAACTATGGCTACACCTTC. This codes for CASKHRSNYGYTF.

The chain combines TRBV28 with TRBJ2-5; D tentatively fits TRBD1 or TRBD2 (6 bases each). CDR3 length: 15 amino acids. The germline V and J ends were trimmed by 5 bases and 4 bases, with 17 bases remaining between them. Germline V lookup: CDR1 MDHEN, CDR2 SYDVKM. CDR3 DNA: TGTGCCAGCAGTCTAGGGGGGTTCTTACGAGAGACCCAGTACTTC. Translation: CASSLGGFLRETQYF.

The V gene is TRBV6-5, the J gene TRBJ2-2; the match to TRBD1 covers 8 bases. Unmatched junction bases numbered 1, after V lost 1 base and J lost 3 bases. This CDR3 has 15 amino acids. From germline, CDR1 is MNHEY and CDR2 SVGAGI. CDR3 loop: CASSYLTGDTGELFF. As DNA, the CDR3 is TGTGCCAGCAGTTACTTGACAGGGGACACCGGGGAGCTGTTTTTT.

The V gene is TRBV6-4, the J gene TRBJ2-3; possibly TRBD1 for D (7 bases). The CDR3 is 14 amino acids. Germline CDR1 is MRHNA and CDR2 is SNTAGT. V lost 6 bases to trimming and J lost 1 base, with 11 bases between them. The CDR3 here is CASRRDSRTDTQYF. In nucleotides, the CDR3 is TGTGCCAGCAGGCGGGACAGTCGCACAGATACGCAGTATTTT.

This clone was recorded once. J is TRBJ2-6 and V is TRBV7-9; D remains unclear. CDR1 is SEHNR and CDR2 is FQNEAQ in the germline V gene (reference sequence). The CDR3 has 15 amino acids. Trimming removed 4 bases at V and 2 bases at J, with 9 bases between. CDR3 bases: TGTGCCAGCAGCTCACCCCCCACTGGGGCCAACGTCCTGACTTTC. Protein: CASSSPPTGANVLTF.

The CDR3 DNA reads TGTGCCAGCAGTTTATCGGCCAGACCTGAAGCTTTCTTT. As protein: CASSLSARPEAFF. The V call is TRBV28, the J call TRBJ1-1; no clear D. Trimming left V 1 base short and J 6 bases short, with 9 bases between. This CDR3 region has 13 residues. CDR1 and CDR2 (germline): MDHEN, SYDVKM.

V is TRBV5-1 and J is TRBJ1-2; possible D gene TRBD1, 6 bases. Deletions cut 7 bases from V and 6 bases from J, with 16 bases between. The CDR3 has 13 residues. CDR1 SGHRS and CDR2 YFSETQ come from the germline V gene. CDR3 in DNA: TGCGCCAGCCACCTTGGCCAGGGGCATGGCTACACCTTC. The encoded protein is CASHLGQGHGYTF.

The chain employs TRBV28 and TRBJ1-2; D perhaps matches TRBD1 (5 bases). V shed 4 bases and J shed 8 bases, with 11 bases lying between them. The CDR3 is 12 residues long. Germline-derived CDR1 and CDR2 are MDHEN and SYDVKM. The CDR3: CASSSRDWGYTF. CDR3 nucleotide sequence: TGTGCCAGCAGTTCCAGGGATTGGGGCTACACCTTC.

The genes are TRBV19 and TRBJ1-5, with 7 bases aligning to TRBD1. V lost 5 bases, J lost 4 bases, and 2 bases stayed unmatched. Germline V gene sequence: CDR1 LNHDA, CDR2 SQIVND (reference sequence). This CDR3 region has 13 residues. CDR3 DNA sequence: TGTGCCAGTAGTGCGGACAGGAATCAGCCCCAGCATTTT. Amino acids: CASSADRNQPQHF.

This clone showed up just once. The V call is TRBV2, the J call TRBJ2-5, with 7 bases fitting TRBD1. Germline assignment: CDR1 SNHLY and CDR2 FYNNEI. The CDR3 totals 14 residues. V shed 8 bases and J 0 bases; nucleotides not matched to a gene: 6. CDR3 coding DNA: TGTGCCAGCGGCCGGGACAGAAACCAAGAGACCCAGTACTTC. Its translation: CASGRDRNQETQYF.

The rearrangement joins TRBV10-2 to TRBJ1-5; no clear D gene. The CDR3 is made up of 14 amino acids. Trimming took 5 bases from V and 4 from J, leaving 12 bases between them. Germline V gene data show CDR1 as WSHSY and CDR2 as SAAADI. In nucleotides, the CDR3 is TGCGCCAGCAGTAAGGGCGGCAGAAATCAGCCCCAGCATTTT. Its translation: CASSKGGRNQPQHF.

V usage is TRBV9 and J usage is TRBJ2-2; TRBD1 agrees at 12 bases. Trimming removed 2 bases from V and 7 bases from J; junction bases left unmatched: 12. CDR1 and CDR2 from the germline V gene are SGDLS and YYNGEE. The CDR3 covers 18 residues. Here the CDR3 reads CASSVQSGTGGSDGELFF. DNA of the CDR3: TGTGCCAGCAGCGTCCAATCCGGGACAGGGGGCTCTGACGGGGAGCTGTTTTTT.

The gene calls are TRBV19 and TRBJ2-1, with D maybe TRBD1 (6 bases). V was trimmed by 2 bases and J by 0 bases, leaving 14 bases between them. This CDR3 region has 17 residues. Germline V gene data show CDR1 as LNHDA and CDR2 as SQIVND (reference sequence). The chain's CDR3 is CASSILPGQSSYNEQFF. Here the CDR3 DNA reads TGTGCCAGTAGTATACTGCCCGGACAGAGCTCCTACAATGAGCAGTTCTTC.

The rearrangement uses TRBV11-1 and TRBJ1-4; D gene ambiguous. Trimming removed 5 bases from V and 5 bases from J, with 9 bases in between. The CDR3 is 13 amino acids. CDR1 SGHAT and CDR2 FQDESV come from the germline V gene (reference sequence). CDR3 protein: CASSQRRNEKLFF. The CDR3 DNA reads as TGTGCCAGCAGCCAGCGGAGAAATGAAAAACTGTTTTTT.

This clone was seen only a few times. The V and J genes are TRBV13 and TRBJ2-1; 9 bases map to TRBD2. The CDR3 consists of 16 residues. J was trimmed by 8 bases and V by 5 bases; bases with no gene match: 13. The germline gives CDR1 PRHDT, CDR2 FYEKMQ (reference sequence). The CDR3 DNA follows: TGTGCCAGCAGCGGGAGCGGGGGGTCAAAGAGGTATGAGCAGTTCTTC. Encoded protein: CASSGSGGSKRYEQFF. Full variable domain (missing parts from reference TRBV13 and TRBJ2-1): AAGVIQSPRHLIKEKRETATLKCYPIPRHDTVYWYQQGPGQDPQFLISFYEKMQSDKGSIPDRFSAQQFSDYHSELNMSSLELGDSALYFCASSGSGGSKRYEQFFGPGTRLTVL.

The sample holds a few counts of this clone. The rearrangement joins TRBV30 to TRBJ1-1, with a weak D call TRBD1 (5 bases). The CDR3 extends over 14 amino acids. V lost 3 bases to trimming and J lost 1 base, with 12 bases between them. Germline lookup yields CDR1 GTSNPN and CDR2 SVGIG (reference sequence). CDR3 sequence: CAWRTRQRNTEAFF. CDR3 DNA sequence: TGTGCCTGGAGGACCAGACAGCGGAACACTGAAGCTTTCTTT.

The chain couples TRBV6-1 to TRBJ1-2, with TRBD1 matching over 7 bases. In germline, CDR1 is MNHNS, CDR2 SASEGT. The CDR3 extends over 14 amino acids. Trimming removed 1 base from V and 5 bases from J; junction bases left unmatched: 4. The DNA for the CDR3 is TGTGCCAGCAGTGAAGGGGCAGGGGGATATGGCTACACCTTC. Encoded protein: CASSEGAGGYGYTF.